Listed below are T cell receptor beta chains from one sample, sequenced in a study of early T cells in non-severe SARS-CoV-2 infection. TCRdb ran MiXCR on the 5' RACE reads and lists one entry per CDR3 protein. The top ten clones hold 4% to 4.5% of a sample with about 35,000 distinct CDR3 sequences, around 7% of them seen once. What was sequenced was whole blood. The source is an adult who was a healthcare worker with PCR-confirmed SARS-CoV-2 infection or an uninfected control (not recorded which). Both conserved end residues are part of each CDR3. A D gene is named only where the DNA matches it firmly. Rows give clone size only sometimes, using once, few, many, or a class for an expanded clone.

v_call,clone_size,d_call,j_call,cdr3_aa,cdr3_nt
TRBV6-5,NA,NA,TRBJ1-2,CASSYSTVYGYTF,TGTGCCAGCAGTTACTCGACAGTCTATGGCTACACCTTC
TRBV2,many,NA,TRBJ1-1,CASSEAPGGEAFF,TGTGCCAGCAGTGAAGCGCCGGGGGGCGAGGCTTTCTTT
TRBV3-1,many,TRBD2,TRBJ2-1,CASSQVGLAGDNEQFF,TGTGCCAGCAGCCAAGTGGGACTAGCGGGGGACAATGAGCAGTTCTTC
TRBV29-1,NA,TRBD2,TRBJ2-7,CSAEGLAGEFYEQYF,TGCAGCGCCGAGGGACTAGCGGGAGAGTTCTACGAGCAGTACTTC
TRBV20-1,many,NA,TRBJ2-2,CSVRGDTGELFF,TGCAGTGTCCGGGGAGACACCGGGGAGCTGTTTTTT
TRBV3-1,many,NA,TRBJ2-3,CASSQRGQDTQYF,TGTGCCAGCAGCCAGAGGGGCCAAGATACGCAGTATTTT
TRBV27,few,NA,TRBJ1-1,CASTPSRGEAEAFF,TGTGCCAGCACACCGAGCAGGGGTGAAGCTGAAGCTTTCTTT
TRBV19,NA,TRBD1,TRBJ2-6,CASSDSGGAGANVLTF,TGTGCCAGTAGTGATTCAGGGGGCGCTGGGGCCAACGTCCTGACTTTC
TRBV6-5,NA,NA,TRBJ1-2,CASKGPGDNYGYTF,TGTGCCAGCAAGGGGCCGGGAGATAACTATGGCTACACCTTC
TRBV29-1,many,NA,TRBJ2-7,CSVVDGTSFYEQYF,TGCAGCGTTGTGGATGGGACCTCCTTCTACGAGCAGTACTTC
TRBV7-9,NA,NA,TRBJ2-1,CASSFSDEQFF,TGTGCCAGCAGCTTCTCAGATGAGCAGTTCTTC
TRBV24-1,few,TRBD1,TRBJ2-1,CATSPGQGAKGEQFF,TGTGCCACCAGTCCTGGACAGGGGGCCAAAGGTGAGCAGTTCTTC
TRBV12-3/TRBV12-4,NA,NA,TRBJ1-2,CASSSGTLLGYTF,TGTGCCAGCAGTTCCGGGACTTTGCTCGGCTACACCTTC
TRBV18,NA,TRBD1,TRBJ2-3,CASSPPGQSVDTQYF,TGTGCCAGCTCACCCCCGGGACAGTCAGTAGATACGCAGTATTTT
TRBV9,NA,NA,TRBJ2-2,CASSTPAGRTGELFF,TGTGCCAGCAGCACCCCGGCAGGGAGGACCGGGGAGCTGTTTTTT
TRBV19,many,TRBD2,TRBJ2-1,CASSILRTSGRYNEQFF,TGTGCCAGTAGTATACTCCGGACTAGCGGGAGGTACAATGAGCAGTTCTTC
TRBV4-1,NA,NA,TRBJ1-5,CASSHTLSALGQPQHF,TGCGCCAGCAGCCATACTTTGAGCGCCTTAGGTCAGCCCCAGCATTTT
TRBV29-1,NA,NA,TRBJ2-3,CSVAPGTDTQYF,TGCAGCGTTGCGCCGGGCACAGATACGCAGTATTTT
TRBV9,many,NA,TRBJ1-1,CASSAKDF,TGTGCCAGCAGCGCGAAGGACTTT
TRBV9,few,NA,TRBJ1-1,CASSVDLGTEAFF,TGTGCCAGCAGCGTAGACTTGGGCACTGAAGCTTTCTTT
TRBV20-1,many,TRBD1,TRBJ2-6,CSGAAGGRTGANVLTF,TGCAGTGGAGCCGCAGGGGGCCGAACTGGGGCCAACGTCCTGACTTTC
TRBV3-1,NA,NA,TRBJ2-5,CASSQAGAGETQYF,TGTGCCAGCAGCCAAGCCGGGGCTGGAGAGACCCAGTACTTC
TRBV20-1,few,NA,TRBJ2-7,CSASRQVDEQYF,TGCAGTGCTAGCCGACAGGTCGACGAGCAGTACTTC
TRBV18,few,TRBD1,TRBJ1-6,CASSPGQGAGNSPLHF,TGTGCCAGCTCACCTGGACAGGGGGCCGGAAATTCACCCCTCCACTTT
TRBV20-1,many,NA,TRBJ2-7,CSANAQPGGPYEQYF,TGCAGTGCAAATGCCCAGCCCGGGGGACCCTACGAGCAGTACTTC
TRBV5-1,many,NA,TRBJ2-5,CASSLGRETQYF,TGCGCCAGCAGCTTGGGACGAGAGACCCAGTACTTC
TRBV28,NA,NA,TRBJ1-2,CASSPKLGGHGYTF,TGTGCCAGCAGCCCAAAGCTGGGGGGCCATGGCTACACCTTC
TRBV3-1,many,NA,TRBJ2-7,CASSREGGRHEQYF,TGTGCCAGCAGCCGTGAGGGGGGCCGGCACGAGCAGTACTTC
TRBV5-1,few,TRBD2,TRBJ2-1,CASSPGLAGGPRYEQFF,TGCGCCAGCAGCCCTGGACTAGCGGGAGGGCCCAGGTATGAGCAGTTCTTC